This is a list of T cell receptor beta chains from one sample in a study of shared clonotypes between healthy human individuals. Using immunoSEQ multiplex PCR, the repertoire was profiled, and TCRdb retains in-frame clones only, with some absent. This table holds 200,000 to 250,000 clones, about 69% found once. The sequencing sample was made of memory CD4+ T cells sorted from blood. These receptors were collected from a man aged 25 to 40 in good health. Each CDR3 is given with its conserved first and last residue. Fields, in order: J gene, V gene, CDR3 length, CDR3 protein.

J gene: TRBJ2-5
V gene: TRBV6-6
CDR3 length: 12
CDR3 protein: CASSRHPETQYF

J gene: TRBJ2-5
V gene: TRBV11-2
CDR3 length: 13
CDR3 protein: CASSSRDAETQYF

J gene: TRBJ1-5
V gene: TRBV4-1
CDR3 length: 15
CDR3 protein: CASSQADSGNQPQHF

J gene: TRBJ2-7
V gene: TRBV27
CDR3 length: 13
CDR3 protein: CASARGGSYEQYF

J gene: TRBJ1-4
V gene: TRBV25-1
CDR3 length: 16
CDR3 protein: CASSESGTAQNEKLFF

J gene: TRBJ1-1
V gene: TRBV5-1
CDR3 length: 14
CDR3 protein: CASSSLQIGTEAFF

J gene: TRBJ2-3
V gene: TRBV7-9
CDR3 length: 15
CDR3 protein: CASSINPGPTDTQYF

J gene: TRBJ2-7
V gene: TRBV5-1
CDR3 length: 12
CDR3 protein: CASSLPGVEQYF

J gene: TRBJ2-7
V gene: TRBV7-3
CDR3 length: 12
CDR3 protein: CASSLGGGEQYF

J gene: TRBJ2-1
V gene: TRBV7-9
CDR3 length: 15
CDR3 protein: CASGTGTSGRNEQFF

J gene: TRBJ2-2
V gene: TRBV5-1
CDR3 length: 16
CDR3 protein: CASSLQVTGVSGELFF

J gene: TRBJ2-7
V gene: TRBV4-1
CDR3 length: 16
CDR3 protein: CASSQDPGTGPGEQYF

J gene: TRBJ2-7
V gene: TRBV11-1
CDR3 length: 16
CDR3 protein: CASSPNSGTVTYEQYF

J gene: TRBJ1-3
V gene: TRBV10-1
CDR3 length: 14
CDR3 protein: CASRDRYSGNTIYF

J gene: TRBJ2-1
V gene: TRBV2
CDR3 length: 17
CDR3 protein: CASSDRGSGRRSNEQFF

J gene: TRBJ2-1
V gene: TRBV10-1
CDR3 length: 14
CDR3 protein: CASRRDRAGDEQFF

J gene: TRBJ2-3
V gene: TRBV19
CDR3 length: 13
CDR3 protein: CASSIEGGDTQYF

J gene: TRBJ1-5
V gene: TRBV7-2
CDR3 length: 15
CDR3 protein: CASSFLSGLNQPQHF

J gene: TRBJ2-7
V gene: TRBV7-8
CDR3 length: 11
CDR3 protein: CATSHAYEQYF

J gene: TRBJ2-7
V gene: TRBV5-1
CDR3 length: 15
CDR3 protein: CASSDIRSGGEEQYF

J gene: TRBJ2-7
V gene: TRBV6-1
CDR3 length: 14
CDR3 protein: CAIRADGSSYEQYF

J gene: TRBJ2-5
V gene: TRBV5-4
CDR3 length: 14
CDR3 protein: CASSFLGDQETQYF

J gene: TRBJ2-3
V gene: TRBV5-1
CDR3 length: 13
CDR3 protein: CASSVVDTDTQYF

J gene: TRBJ2-3
V gene: TRBV28
CDR3 length: 16
CDR3 protein: CASSLGAGGGTDTQYF

J gene: TRBJ1-1
V gene: TRBV5-1
CDR3 length: 14
CDR3 protein: CASSLERIPGGAFF

J gene: TRBJ1-1
V gene: TRBV14
CDR3 length: 15
CDR3 protein: CASSQVTGPNTEAFF

J gene: TRBJ2-7
V gene: TRBV13
CDR3 length: 14
CDR3 protein: CASSDHGGGYEQYF

J gene: TRBJ2-2
V gene: TRBV18
CDR3 length: 14
CDR3 protein: CASSAGVWTGELFF

J gene: TRBJ2-2
V gene: TRBV12-5
CDR3 length: 13
CDR3 protein: CASGTGYTGELFF

J gene: TRBJ2-3
V gene: TRBV5-1
CDR3 length: 12
CDR3 protein: CASSFSVDTQYF

J gene: TRBJ1-4
V gene: TRBV11-2
CDR3 length: 15
CDR3 protein: CASSVRGLTNEKLFF

J gene: TRBJ2-2
V gene: TRBV19
CDR3 length: 14
CDR3 protein: CASRGAVNTGELFF

J gene: TRBJ1-5
V gene: TRBV6-6
CDR3 length: 14
CDR3 protein: CASSSETGYQPQHF

J gene: TRBJ2-7
V gene: TRBV2
CDR3 length: 13
CDR3 protein: CASTLIAGYEQYF

J gene: TRBJ2-2
V gene: TRBV6-1
CDR3 length: 14
CDR3 protein: CAVLPDMNTGELFF

J gene: TRBJ2-4
V gene: TRBV10-3
CDR3 length: 18
CDR3 protein: CAISEGPSGGLAKNIQYF

J gene: TRBJ2-7
V gene: TRBV5-4
CDR3 length: 13
CDR3 protein: CASSLAGVSEQYF

J gene: TRBJ2-1
V gene: TRBV7-6
CDR3 length: 15
CDR3 protein: CASSQGLAFDNEQFF

J gene: TRBJ1-1
V gene: TRBV6-1
CDR3 length: 11
CDR3 protein: CASSDNYLAFF

J gene: TRBJ2-1
V gene: TRBV7-3
CDR3 length: 15
CDR3 protein: CASSLASASYNEQFF

J gene: TRBJ2-1
V gene: TRBV7-6
CDR3 length: 17
CDR3 protein: CASSFRSRLGALNEQFF

J gene: TRBJ1-4
V gene: TRBV2
CDR3 length: 14
CDR3 protein: CASSEIPDPKKLFF